This TCR beta chain is drawn from a study of cytomegalovirus exposure and HLA in healthy donors. The wider study: The early release's HLA-typed donors yielded tens of millions of unique TCRs.

A remark on this clone: Its antigen remains unknown.

PCR used 60 Vbeta primers and 13 Jbeta primers. Produced via immunoSEQ multiplex PCR; TCRdb's table is partial and in-frame only. The sample includes about 60,000 clones. General study findings and limits: The authors considered a cluster of highly shared sequence variants likely to be a sequencing artifact.

The TCR sequence derives from a man aged 50-59 years in good health and CMV-seropositive. The sequenced sample consisted of PBMCs.

The CDR3 is CASSPAGGLNTGELFF. The CDR3 coding sequence is TGCGCCAGCAGCCCCGCGGGCGGTTTGAACACCGGGGAGCTGTTTTTT. The chain employs TRBV5-1 and TRBJ2-2; TRBD2 might be the D (5 bases). This CDR3 comprises 16 residues. Trimming stripped 4 bases from V and 1 base from J, with 14 bases between. Germline-derived CDR1 and CDR2 are SGHRS and YFSETQ.